These 23 T cell receptor beta chains share one sample of origin, sequenced in a study of blood T cell repertoires in COVID-19. Libraries were prepared by immunoSEQ multiplex PCR; TCRdb keeps only in-frame clonotypes and omits some of them. This table has more than 45,000 clones, roughly 89% appearing once. The source material was peripheral blood. The receptors were sampled from a man older than 75 with acute or convalescent COVID-19.

The rearrangement joins TRBV5-4 to TRBJ2-1; weak D call: TRBD2 (5 bases). The V and J ends lost 0 bases and 4 bases respectively, with 5 bases between them. The CDR3 runs 13 residues. Germline V CDR1 and CDR2: SGHNT, YYREEE (reference sequence). In nucleotides, the CDR3 is TGTGCCAGCAGCTTGGGAGGGTACAATGAGCAGTTCTTC. Translation gives CASSLGGYNEQFF.

This chain uses TRBV24-1 with TRBJ2-1; the match to TRBD2 covers 7 bases. CDR1 is KGHDR and CDR2 is SFDVKD in the germline V gene. The CDR3 length is 14 residues. V shed 5 bases, J shed 0 bases, and the junction held 0 bases outside the gene matches. Here the CDR3 reads CATSAGGSYNEQFF. For the CDR3, the DNA is TGTGCCACCAGTGCGGGGGGCTCCTACAATGAGCAGTTCTTC.

This chain connects TRBV7-2 to TRBJ1-2; TRBD1 aligns across 11 bases. The CDR3 runs to 14 residues. From germline, CDR1 is SGHTA and CDR2 FQGNSA. The trim removed 5 bases at V and 7 bases at J, leaving 6 bases unmatched. The CDR3 DNA reads as TGTGCCAGCAGCGTCGCCGGACAGGGGGCTGGCTACACCTTC. Translating gives CASSVAGQGAGYTF.

This clone was recorded a few times. The CDR3 DNA sequence: TGTGCCAGCAGTTCTAGCGGGGGGCACTCCTACGAGCAGTACTTC. Translation gives CASSSSGGHSYEQYF. The chain has TRBV7-3 and TRBJ2-7, with 11 nucleotides matching TRBD2. Germline assignment: CDR1 SGHTA and CDR2 FQGTGA. The CDR3 is 15 residues long. V dropped 6 bases and J dropped 0; count of bases not matched to a gene: 4.

V gene TRBV10-3 combines with J gene TRBJ2-7, with D tentatively TRBD2 (5 bases). V was clipped by 0 bases and J by 0 bases, with 6 bases between them. Per germline, CDR1 ENHRY and CDR2 SYGVKD. The CDR3 covers 14 residues. This chain's CDR3 is CAISESEVSYEQYF. CDR3 coding DNA: TGTGCCATCAGTGAGTCGGAGGTCTCCTACGAGCAGTACTTC.

The V and J genes are TRBV6-4 and TRBJ1-5; D call uncertain. V was clipped by 3 bases and J by 0 bases, with 6 bases between them. Per germline, CDR1 MRHNA and CDR2 SNTAGT. There are 14 residues in the CDR3. The CDR3 is CASSESHSNQPQHF. The CDR3 DNA reads TGTGCCAGCAGTGAGTCACATAGCAATCAGCCCCAGCATTTT.

The chain joins TRBV18 to TRBJ1-1, with a possible D match to TRBD1 (5 bases). Germline loops: CDR1 KGHSH, CDR2 LQKENI. The germline V and J ends were trimmed by 5 bases and 6 bases, with 13 bases remaining between them. The CDR3 is made up of 13 amino acids. CDR3 in amino acids: CASSTTGMAEAFF. The CDR3 coding sequence is TGTGCCAGCTCAACAACAGGTATGGCTGAAGCTTTCTTT. Looking up the rest from reference TRBV18 and TRBJ1-1 gives the full variable domain: NAGVMQNPRHLVRRRGQEARLRCSPMKGHSHVYWYRQLPEEGLKFMVYLQKENIIDESGMPKERFSAEFPKEGPSILRIQQVVRGDSAAYFCASSTTGMAEAFFGQGTRLTVV.

V and J are TRBV11-2 and TRBJ2-3; TRBD1 agrees at 10 bases. Germline assignment: CDR1 SGHAT and CDR2 FQNNGV. J lost 2 bases, V lost 3 bases, and 8 bases had no gene match. The CDR3 totals 17 residues. CDR3 sequence (DNA): TGTGCCAGCAGCTTCTCCGGGACAGGGGACTACACAGATACGCAGTATTTT. It translates to CASSFSGTGDYTDTQYF.

Only one count was recorded for this clone. The chain has TRBV19 and TRBJ1-2; 7 bases are shared with TRBD1. The V gene end was trimmed by 4 bases and the J gene end by 3 bases; junction bases not matched to a gene: 5. Germline-derived CDR1 and CDR2 are LNHDA and SQIVND (reference sequence). This CDR3 has 14 residues. This CDR3 is CASSTPGTDYGYTF. The CDR3 DNA reads as TGTGCCAGTAGTACCCCCGGGACAGACTATGGCTACACCTTC.

The V and J genes are TRBV5-4 and TRBJ2-7; TRBD1 matches at 9 bases. Germline-derived CDR1 and CDR2 are SGHNT and YYREEE (reference sequence). The junction had 11 bases not matched to a gene; V was cut back by 2 bases and J by 5 bases. This CDR3 comprises 16 residues. CDR3 DNA sequence: TGTGCCAGCAGCTTTCCCGGGACAGGGAGAATTAACGAGCAGTACTTC. Translated, it gives CASSFPGTGRINEQYF. The variable domain in full, with the rest retrieved from reference TRBV5-4 and TRBJ2-7, is ETGVTQSPTHLIKTRGQQVTLRCSSQSGHNTVSWYQQALGQGPQFIFQYYREEENGRGNFPPRFSGLQFPNYSSELNVNALELDDSALYLCASSFPGTGRINEQYFGPGTRLTVT.

This sequence joins TRBV6-5 and TRBJ1-2, with 9 nucleotides matching TRBD1. CDR3 length equals 13 residues. V trimming: 6 bases; J trimming: 8 bases; junction bases outside the gene matches: 7. Germline V gives CDR1 MNHEY, CDR2 SVGAGI. The CDR3 spells CASRPQGARGYTF. DNA for the CDR3: TGTGCCAGCAGACCACAGGGGGCAAGGGGCTACACCTTC.

This clone was observed a few times. The chain links TRBV6-2 or TRBV6-3 to TRBJ1-1, with 7 positions matching TRBD1. The junction had 2 bases not matched to a gene; V was cut back by 5 bases and J by 2 bases. The germline gives CDR1 MNHEY, CDR2 SVGEGT. The CDR3 totals 13 residues. The CDR3 DNA sequence: TGTGCCAGCAGTAACAGGGGAAACACTGAAGCTTTCTTT. Its protein product is CASSNRGNTEAFF.

This rearrangement joins TRBV5-1 to TRBJ1-1; possible D gene TRBD1, 6 bases. The V gene lost 2 bases and the J gene lost 1 base, with 15 bases spanning the gap. The CDR3 is made up of 16 amino acids. Germline V gene sequence: CDR1 SGHRS, CDR2 YFSETQ. CDR3: CASSFGGSNSNTEAFF. The CDR3 DNA follows: TGCGCCAGCAGCTTTGGGGGCTCCAATTCGAACACTGAAGCTTTCTTT.

The chain uses TRBV29-1 and TRBJ2-1; TRBD1 is a possible D gene (5 bases). Trimming stripped 1 base from V and 4 bases from J, with 11 bases between. This CDR3 comprises 14 residues. Looked up from germline, CDR1 is SQVTM and CDR2 is ANQGSEA. The CDR3 is CSVEGRQIYNEQFF. The CDR3 DNA follows: TGCAGCGTTGAAGGCAGACAGATTTACAATGAGCAGTTCTTC.

V gene TRBV4-2 combines with J gene TRBJ2-1; 9 bases are shared with TRBD2. Trimming took 3 bases from V and 5 from J; bases not matched to a gene: 11. CDR1 and CDR2 from the germline V gene are LGHNA and YNFKEQ. The CDR3 is 17 amino acids. CDR3 bases: TGTGCCAGCAGCCATAGCGGGACTAGCAAAGGGAACAATGAGCAGTTCTTC. This codes for CASSHSGTSKGNNEQFF.

The rearrangement links TRBV5-8 to TRBJ2-3; D possibly corresponds to TRBD1 (6 bases). Per germline, CDR1 SGHTS and CDR2 YDEGEE. Trimming shortened V by 7 bases and J by 3 bases, and 21 bases separated the two germline ends. The CDR3 is 16 amino acids. CDR3 coding DNA: TGTGCCAGCCGTGAGGGTCACAGGGTGGGGACAGATACGCAGTATTTT. Its protein is CASREGHRVGTDTQYF.

The chain has TRBV3-1 (or the pseudogene TRBV3-2) and TRBJ2-2; the match to TRBD2 covers 10 bases. V lost 0 bases, J lost 8 bases, and 3 bases stayed unmatched. CDR3 length: 15 amino acids. CDR1 and CDR2 from the germline V gene are LGHDT and YNNKEL (reference sequence). CDR3 in amino acids: CASSQDLAGVGELFF. In nucleotides, the CDR3 is TGTGCCAGCAGCCAAGATCTAGCGGGAGTGGGGGAGCTGTTTTTT.

J is TRBJ2-3 and V is TRBV24-1; 10 nucleotides align to TRBD2. V gave up 3 bases and J gave up 5 bases; unmatched junction bases: 13. Germline-derived CDR1 and CDR2 are KGHDR and SFDVKD. CDR3 size: 18 residues. Written as DNA, the CDR3 is TGTGCCACCAGTGATGCCCCTCCAGCGGGGGGGCTGGTAGATACGCAGTATTTT. Translation gives CATSDAPPAGGLVDTQYF.

V usage is TRBV5-6 and J usage is TRBJ2-7, with D tentatively TRBD2 (6 bases). Trimming left V 1 base short and J 2 bases short, with 13 bases between. The CDR3 covers 15 residues. The germline V gene encodes CDR1 SGHDT and CDR2 YYEEEE. The CDR3 protein is CASSLPGEGTYEQYF. DNA of the CDR3: TGTGCCAGCAGCTTGCCGGGGGAAGGGACCTACGAGCAGTACTTC.

The CDR3 DNA follows: TGTGCCAGCAGCGACTTTAGGTCAGATACGCAGTATTTT. Encoded protein: CASSDFRSDTQYF. J is TRBJ2-3 and V is TRBV7-2; the D is unclear. The CDR3 consists of 13 residues. Germline V lookup: CDR1 SGHTA, CDR2 FQGNSA. With 5 bases removed from V and 4 bases from J, the gap between germline ends came to 10 bases.

V and J are TRBV6-5 and TRBJ1-1; 9 bases match TRBD1. Germline V lookup: CDR1 MNHEY, CDR2 SVGAGI. The ends lost 10 bases at V and 6 bases at J; junction bases unmatched: 6. This CDR3 spans 12 amino acids. The DNA of the CDR3 is TGTGCCACCGCCGGGACAGGGCCTGAAGCTTTCTTT. Its protein is CATAGTGPEAFF.

This chain links TRBV6-1 with TRBJ2-5; TRBD1 agrees at 10 bases. The V gene's germline CDR1 is MNHNS and CDR2 SASEGT. V lost 4 bases to trimming and J lost 4 bases; unmatched junction nucleotides: 9. The CDR3 totals 16 residues. The CDR3: CASSGRQGARLETQYF. The CDR3 nucleotides are TGTGCCAGCAGTGGCCGACAGGGGGCTCGTTTAGAGACCCAGTACTTC.

This chain connects TRBV19 to TRBJ1-5; 11 bases agree with TRBD1. The CDR3 loop spans 14 amino acids. The V segment lost 9 bases and the J segment 4 bases; nucleotides outside the gene matches: 5. Per germline, CDR1 LNHDA and CDR2 SQIVND (reference sequence). The DNA for the CDR3 is TGTGCCAGCGGACAGGGGGCCGGGAATCAGCCCCAGCATTTT. This codes for CASGQGAGNQPQHF.